This is a list of T cell receptor beta chains from one sample in a study of blood T cell repertoires in COVID-19. Only in-frame clones appear in the TCRdb table, and some are missing; sequencing was by immunoSEQ multiplex PCR. The data hold more than 200,000 clones, with around 86% observed a single time. The sample comprised PBMCs or T cells enriched from blood (not recorded which). The receptors here all came from a woman aged 45-59 years who had recovered from COVID-19. CDR3s include the opening cysteine and the closing phenylalanine or tryptophan. A D gene is named only where the DNA matches it firmly. Rows give clone size only sometimes, using once, few, many, or a class for an expanded clone.

D	V	size	J	DNA	CDR3
TRBD1	TRBV28	.	TRBJ1-1	TGTGCCAGCAGTTTACGAGGGACAGTCACTGAAGCTTTCTTT	CASSLRGTVTEAFF
.	TRBV27	once	TRBJ1-1	TGTGCCAGCAGTTTAGGGGGGGCCGCTGAAGCTTTCTTT	CASSLGGAAEAFF
TRBD1	TRBV5-4	few	TRBJ1-4	TGTGCCAGCAGCTTGGAGGGGGCTGCAACTAATGAAAAACTGTTTTTT	CASSLEGAATNEKLFF
TRBD1	TRBV25-1	once	TRBJ2-5	TGTGCCAGCAGTGATGTTCGGACAGGGGAAATTGAGACCCAGTACTTC	CASSDVRTGEIETQYF
.	TRBV6-1	.	TRBJ2-5	TGTGCCAGCAGTGAAATGAGGGGGATTATCGAGACCCAGTACTTC	CASSEMRGIIETQYF
TRBD1	TRBV10-3	.	TRBJ2-7	TGTGCCATCAGTGAACCGACAGGGGCCGAGCAGTACTTC	CAISEPTGAEQYF
TRBD1	TRBV5-1	.	TRBJ2-2	TGCGCCACCACTGCCGGGACAGGGTACGGGGAGCTGTTTTTT	CATTAGTGYGELFF
.	TRBV28	.	TRBJ1-1	TGTGCCAGCAGTTTGCGGGGGGCGCATCCGGAAGCTTTCTTT	CASSLRGAHPEAFF
.	TRBV21-1	.	TRBJ1-1	TGTGCCAGCAGCGCAAAGCGGGCCTCAGTAACGGAGAACACTGAAGCTTTCTTT	CASSAKRASVTENTEAFF
TRBD1	TRBV2	.	TRBJ1-2	TGTGCCAGCAGTGAATTTGGGGACAGGGTTTTTACTATGGGCTACACCTTC	CASSEFGDRVFTMGYTF
TRBD1	TRBV19	.	TRBJ1-6	TGTGCCAGTAGTATACCGGGACAGGGGTCACCCCTCCACTTT	CASSIPGQGSPLHF
.	TRBV19	.	TRBJ1-4	TGTGCCAGTAGTACTGCGGACAGATTATTTGAAAAACTGTTTTTT	CASSTADRLFEKLFF
.	TRBV19	.	TRBJ2-3	TGTGCCAGTAGTATTAGGTCAGGGGTGAATACGCAGTATTTT	CASSIRSGVNTQYF
TRBD1	TRBV18	once	TRBJ2-5	TGTGCCAGCTCACCTGGACAGGGCCCCACCCAAGAGACCCAGTACTTC	CASSPGQGPTQETQYF
TRBD2	TRBV5-1	.	TRBJ2-2	TGCGCCAGCAGCCTACTGAGCGGGAGGAGGCACACCGGGGAGCTGTTTTTT	CASSLLSGRRHTGELFF
TRBD1	TRBV5-5	.	TRBJ1-1	TGTGCCAGCAGCCCACTGCAGGGGGCCCAGAACACTGAAGCTTTCTTT	CASSPLQGAQNTEAFF
.	TRBV24-1	.	TRBJ2-3	TGTGCCACCAGTGAACCTACAGGTCCGCATGCAGATACGCAGTATTTT	CATSEPTGPHADTQYF
TRBD1	TRBV7-9	.	TRBJ2-5	TGTGCCAGCAGCGATATTTCCGGGACAGGGTTCGAGACCCAGTACTTC	CASSDISGTGFETQYF
.	TRBV12-5	.	TRBJ1-6	TGTGCTAGTGGTTTAAGGGGAAAGACGGAAAAAGATAATTCACCCCTCCACTTT	CASGLRGKTEKDNSPLHF
TRBD1	TRBV28	.	TRBJ1-5	TGTGCCAGCAGCCACGACAGGGGGCGAGGTAGCAATCAGCCCCAGCATTTT	CASSHDRGRGSNQPQHF
.	TRBV5-4	.	TRBJ2-7	TGTGCCAGCAGCTTGGCAGGGCGAACCTACGAGCAGTACTTC	CASSLAGRTYEQYF
TRBD1	TRBV3-1/TRBV3-2	.	TRBJ2-7	TGTGCCAGCAGCCAAGGGACAGGGGGCTACGAGCAGTACTTC	CASSQGTGGYEQYF
TRBD1	TRBV19	few	TRBJ1-2	TGTGCCAGTAGGACGAACAGGGGGCATAACTATGGCTACACCTTC	CASRTNRGHNYGYTF
.	TRBV3-1/TRBV3-2	.	TRBJ1-5	TGTGCCAGCAGCCAACCCGGTCAGCCCCAGCATTTT	CASSQPGQPQHF
.	TRBV28	.	TRBJ2-7	TGTGCCAGCAGTTTATCCGCAGGGATTCCCTACGAGCAGTACTTC	CASSLSAGIPYEQYF
TRBD2	TRBV7-8	.	TRBJ2-3	TGTGCCAGCAGCCCCACGAGACTAGCGGGAGGGTATACGCAGTATTTT	CASSPTRLAGGYTQYF